The 10 T cell receptor beta chains below all came from one sample that was sequenced in a study of cytomegalovirus exposure and HLA in healthy donors. In the PCR, 60 Vbeta and 13 Jbeta primers were used. This table comes from immunoSEQ multiplex PCR, and its TCRdb copy is limited to in-frame clones, with some not included. Found here are 210,000 or so clones, about 80% of them singletons; the top ten hold roughly 0.58%. Sequenced: PBMCs. Receptors originate from a woman in her thirties or forties in good health and CMV-seronegative.

The chain uses TRBV27 and TRBJ1-3, with D tentatively TRBD1 (5 bases). This CDR3 has 17 amino acids. Per the germline V gene, CDR1 is MNHEY and CDR2 is SMNVEV (reference sequence). Trimming took 2 bases from V and 0 from J, leaving 14 bases between them. The CDR3 bases are TGTGCCAGCAGTTTAACAGGCTACGCACACTCTGGAAACACCATATATTTT. Amino acids: CASSLTGYAHSGNTIYF.

V usage is TRBV18 and J usage is TRBJ1-4; a possible D gene is TRBD1 (5 bases). Germline CDR1 KGHSH, CDR2 LQKENI. The CDR3 contains 14 residues. V lost 3 bases, J lost 7 bases, and 12 bases lay in between. CDR3 protein: CASSPDKAPEKLFF. CDR3 in DNA: TGTGCCAGCTCACCGGACAAGGCCCCTGAAAAACTGTTTTTT.

The rearrangement uses TRBV10-3 and TRBJ1-2; tentative D call: TRBD1 (5 bases). V lost 6 bases to trimming and J lost 1 base, with 9 bases between them. Germline V CDR1 and CDR2: ENHRY, SYGVKD. The CDR3 totals 13 residues. The CDR3 nucleotides read TGTGCCATCAGGCCAGGGCTTAACTATGGCTACACCTTC. Amino acid sequence: CAIRPGLNYGYTF.

The V gene is TRBV4-1, the J gene TRBJ2-3, with TRBD2 as a possible D gene (6 bases). The CDR3 runs 18 residues. Trimming stripped 3 bases from V and 2 bases from J, with 21 bases between. Germline loops: CDR1 MGHRA, CDR2 YSYEKL. The CDR3 loop is CASSQAPQRGSATDTQYF. DNA of the CDR3: TGCGCCAGCAGCCAGGCGCCACAACGGGGGAGCGCCACAGATACGCAGTATTTT.

This clone showed up just a few times. J is TRBJ1-5 and V is TRBV2, with 7 nucleotides matching TRBD1. The CDR3 extends over 15 amino acids. Germline V lookup: CDR1 SNHLY, CDR2 FYNNEI. The V segment lost 6 bases and the J segment 5 bases; nucleotides outside the gene matches: 10. Here the CDR3 DNA reads TGTGCCAGCAGCGGGAAGCAGGGGGTTCATCAGCCCCAGCATTTT. Its protein product is CASSGKQGVHQPQHF.

This chain links TRBV5-6 with TRBJ2-1; 7 nucleotides agree with TRBD2. This CDR3 is 15 amino acids long. Germline lookup yields CDR1 SGHDT and CDR2 YYEEEE. V was pared by 1 base and J by 2 bases, with 3 bases of the junction left unmatched. CDR3 loop: CASSLIRGAYNEQFF. CDR3 nucleotides: TGTGCCAGCAGCTTGATCCGGGGGGCCTACAATGAGCAGTTCTTC.

In the case of this clone: Other DNA sequences within the sample encode an identical CDR3. The chain recombines TRBV30 with TRBJ1-1; tentatively, D is TRBD1 (5 bases). The CDR3 loop spans 13 amino acids. V was pared by 2 bases and J by 0 bases, with 7 bases between. Germline V CDR1 and CDR2: GTSNPN, SVGIG (reference sequence). CDR3 amino acids: CAWSPQVNTEAFF. The CDR3 region has the DNA TGTGCCTGGAGTCCACAGGTGAACACTGAAGCTTTCTTT.

The chain uses TRBV5-1 and TRBJ2-5; D may be TRBD1 (6 bases). The CDR3 is 14 residues long. Germline V lookup: CDR1 SGHRS, CDR2 YFSETQ. With 4 bases removed from V and 1 base from J, the gap between germline ends came to 11 bases. The CDR3 loop reads CASSIYRAQETQYF. In DNA, the CDR3 is TGCGCCAGCAGCATATACAGGGCCCAAGAGACCCAGTACTTC. The full variable domain, with the rest looked up from reference TRBV5-1 and TRBJ2-5, is KAGVTQTPRYLIKTRGQQVTLSCSPISGHRSVSWYQQTPGQGLQFLFEYFSETQRNKGNFPGRFSGRQFSNSRSEMNVSTLELGDSALYLCASSIYRAQETQYFGPGTRLLVL.

The J gene is TRBJ1-2, the V gene TRBV12-5, with a possible D match to TRBD1 (5 bases). The germline V gene has CDR1 LGHNT and CDR2 FRNRAP. V was cut by 4 bases and J by 8 bases, with 17 bases left in between. This CDR3 comprises 14 residues. CDR3 bases: TGTGCTAGTGGTTCCGTGCTAGGGGCGGAAGGCTACACCTTC. As protein: CASGSVLGAEGYTF.

A single count supports this clone. The chain couples TRBV29-1 to TRBJ1-2; 8 bases agree with TRBD1. This CDR3 region has 12 residues. Germline V gives CDR1 SQVTM, CDR2 ANQGSEA. V lost 6 bases and J lost 14; bases outside the gene matches: 14. CDR3 nucleotides: TGCAGCGTATGGCGGTACCAGGGGGCTTTTACCTTC. Its translation: CSVWRYQGAFTF.